This T cell receptor beta chain was sequenced for a study of cytomegalovirus exposure and HLA in healthy donors. Researchers ran the PCR with 60 Vbeta and 13 Jbeta primers. Sequenced by immunoSEQ multiplex PCR; TCRdb stores in-frame clones only, minus some. The sample holds roughly 180,000 clones; 75% to 80% are singletons and the top ten take over 13%. Germline-derived CDR1 and CDR2 are MGHRA and YSYEKL. With 4 bases clipped from V and 9 bases from J, the junction kept 7 bases outside the gene matches. The CDR3 totals 15 residues. The genes are TRBV4-1 and TRBJ2-1; TRBD2 aligns across 12 bases. Sequenced sample: PBMCs. The TCR sequence derives from a man aged 50 to 59 in good health and CMV-seropositive. DNA of the CDR3: TGCGCCAGCAGCCGTTCTAGCGGGGGGGCCTTTGAGCAGTTCTTC. Amino acid sequence: CASSRSSGGAFEQFF.